This T cell receptor beta chain was captured by sequencing in a study of cytomegalovirus exposure and HLA in healthy donors (dated by TCRdb to the late 2010s). Some background on the complete study: In an earlier analysis of under 600 of the donors, around 300 Gb of sequence data and 90 million to 120 million unique TCR beta sequences from about 179 million T cells were reported. In the later analysis, no new phenotypic data were used to find candidate immune exposures; instead, reliance was placed on TCR beta sequences and their occurrence across donors. To study patterns of TCR occurrence, a later analysis re-analyzed previously published TCR beta repertoires from 600 to 750 donors and added high-resolution HLA genotyping. All discovery cohort repertoires had been generated using a single sequencing platform. Because of strong linkage in the cohort, four to six DR-DQ haplotypes were treated as single units for association and clustering. Using immunosequencing, the study profiled T cell repertoires from 500 to 800 subjects and related those repertoires to cytomegalovirus serostatus. HLA typing included class I and class II loci at four-digit resolution. Donor age, sex, ethnicity and CMV serostatus were compiled alongside the repertoire data. A later genetic analysis took genome-wide SNP genotypes for about three fifths of the 666 donors and used that subset as a discovery cohort. The aim of the study was to test whether cataloging public T cell receptors could identify signatures of past pathogen exposure. About 300 gigabases of sequencing data and roughly 80 million unique TCR sequences made up an early release that covered about 640 HLA-typed donors. Of the roughly 400 genotyped donors, approximately 83% fell in the genetic ancestry cluster associated with self-reported Caucasian donors. In addition to the first cohort of several hundred subjects, a separate validation cohort of 120 different subjects was used. The number of donors typed differed by locus, with about 629-630 for A, B, C, DRB1 and DQB1, over 500 for DQA1, 606 for DPA1, and 450 to 480 for DPB1. Among roughly 400 genotyped donors of the cohort, an average of roughly 240,000 unique TCR beta nucleotide sequences were sequenced per donor, 15% to 20% of them non-productive. High-throughput TCR immunosequencing, statistical association of individual TCRs with disease status, and machine learning were combined to predict cytomegalovirus infection status. In an earlier analysis of 500 to 650 of the donors, high-throughput TCR beta sequencing was used to judge whether each TCR beta V gene segment behaved as functional or pseudogenic. On the study overall, not on this receptor specifically: A further reported finding was that TCR beta sequences accurately predicted the HLA-A and HLA-B alleles for most subjects in the first cohort. A total of 150 to 200 TCR beta chains were listed by the study as associated with cytomegalovirus. The authors suggested that the approach could potentially be extended to other disease states and immunological phenotypes. HLA typing was unavailable for some donors at each locus, so association tests used only the typed subset. According to a later analysis, parvovirus B19, influenza, CMV and Epstein-Barr virus appeared linked to several top co-occurrence clusters. A later analysis found that most CMV-associated TCR beta chains appeared HLA-restricted, with HLA associations seemingly driven largely by CMV exposure. An earlier analysis of approximately 530 of the donors showed that most TCR beta V segments appeared in productive rearrangements either about 90% or about 30% of the time, which broadly matched IMGT annotations. In vitro tests confirmed that a few of the cytomegalovirus-associated TCR beta chains recognize cytomegalovirus antigens. A cluster of highly shared sequence variants was judged likely to represent a technical artifact of the sequencing pipeline. Because counts were too low, roughly 18 rarely observed V segments, including chromosome 9 orphons, were left out of the earlier analysis of about 620 of the donors. V-gene and J-gene trimming of TCR beta chains was associated with a missense DCLRE1C variant in a later genetic analysis, and the association was replicated in an independent cohort. Across donors, most TCR sequences were observed very rarely, whereas some public TCRs were present in many individuals. The presence/absence analyses assumed that sequencing depth was roughly uniform across donors, and that assumption may not be true. Correlated functional status among segregating V segments might reflect linkage disequilibrium, but an unknown experimental factor could not be ruled out. This cohort had only TCR beta chains sequenced, and the lack of alpha or paired-chain data limited which features could be detected. Some IMGT-functional V segments, including TRBV6-2 and TRBV6-3, could not be told apart with the 87-base-pair reads, so those segments were excluded. In a later analysis, the rate of TCR association differed among HLA loci, with DRB1 alleles having the most associated TCRs and HLA-C alleles having the fewest. When HLA alleles, especially DR and DQ, strongly co-occurred, TCR associations were difficult to assign to individual alleles. In both the original and validation cohorts, the classifier was reported to diagnose cytomegalovirus status with high specificity and sensitivity. A later genetic analysis reported fewer N-insertions in productive TCRs among donors in an Asian-associated ancestry cluster than the roughly 700-donor mean. A later analysis found that HLA-associated TCR beta chains were more clonally expanded and had lower generation probabilities than equally common non-associated chains. The only immune exposure information available for the cohort was CMV serostatus. Specific HLA alleles were associated with 15,000 to 20,000 TCR beta sequences at a false discovery rate of 0.05 in a later analysis.

As concerns this clone: The antigen it binds to is not known. No much larger clone exists at a distance of one base, and base qualities are not known.

The cohort comprised some 730 healthy bone marrow donors. All cohort members were sampled while nominally healthy, although unrecorded immune exposures were likely present. The donor was CMV seronegative and was included in the group of about 350 seronegative cohort members. A peripheral blood sample was collected from each donor, and TCR beta sequencing was performed on peripheral blood mononuclear cells. The Qiagen DNeasy Blood Extraction Kit was used to extract genomic DNA from the blood cell samples. The CDR3 runs 12 amino acids, cysteine and phenylalanine included. Of the read, only the CDR3 DNA is kept; its 36 bases are in frame from base 1. Reading the germline V gene gives CDR1 SGHVS and CDR2 FNYEAQ. V is reduced by 4 bases and J by 8 bases, leaving a spacing of 11 bases between them. Receptors were amplified or captured by the immunoSEQ multiplex PCR assay. For the multiplex PCR, a mixture combining 60 forward primers for TCR Vbeta segments and 13 reverse primers for TCR Jbeta segments was used. A multiplex PCR assay on genomic DNA amplified the CDR3 region of rearranged TCR beta genes. Amplified TCR beta libraries were sequenced as 87-base-pair reads on the Illumina HiSeq System. On the study's bioinformatics: In a later analysis, tens of millions of unique TCR beta chains were counted across the approximately 640 repertoires, and roughly 11 million of these chains were shared by at least two donors. To remove PCR and sequencing errors, raw reads were error-corrected and collapsed into unique sequences using a nearest-neighbor algorithm that merged closely related sequences. Alignment of CDR3 sequences to IMGT reference sequences was used to assign V, D and J gene segments. For a sequence to be retained, at least a six-nucleotide match to both a V gene segment and a J gene segment was required. A rearrangement was called productive if the CDR3 had no stop codons and remained in frame with V and J, and every other rearrangement was called non-productive. Following IMGT convention, CDR3 was defined as the stretch from the second conserved V-encoded cysteine to the conserved J-encoded phenylalanine. The earlier analysis of about 590 of the donors excluded sequences that lacked an unambiguous match to a single V gene segment. An earlier analysis of 450 to 650 of the donors called V segments functional above 56.7% productive rearrangements and segregating when the between-donor standard deviation exceeded 5%. A statistical classification framework was developed to diagnose cytomegalovirus status using the catalog of TCR beta chain sequences. A later analysis assigned V and J genes by comparing TCR nucleotide sequences with IMGT/GENE-DB human TR gene sequences. Using the TCRdist pipeline, a later analysis assigned CDR3 sequences along with most-parsimonious VDJ recombination scenarios. In a later analysis, each TCR beta chain was defined by its CDR3 amino acid sequence together with its V-gene family, and reads without a unique V-gene family were excluded. A later analysis removed 592 highly shared, low-generation-probability nucleotide sequences to deal with suspected cross-contamination and a sequencing artifact. In a later analysis, a clonal expansion index for each public chain was calculated from normalized within-repertoire ranks of inferred template counts. Generation probabilities in a later analysis came from a VDJ recombination model fitted to out-of-frame rearrangements, and those results were checked against IGoR. In a later analysis, hypergeometric tests were used to score TCR-TCR, TCR-HLA and TCR-CMV co-occurrence, with a repertoire-size bias correction applied to TCR pairs. A later analysis estimated false discovery rates by permuting HLA or CMV assignments 20 times. A later analysis grouped co-occurring TCRs with DBSCAN, adding TCRdist sequence similarity when clustering within HLA-allele-positive subsets. Repertoires with fewer than 30,000 or more than 120,000 public chains were left out of co-occurrence clustering, as were four to six repertoires with anomalous nucleotide sharing. The table comes from immuneACCESS by way of TCRdb, which keeps in-frame sequences with V and J called. Part of the clones is missing from these tables; in studies checked, under half for an unresolved V gene and the rest for unknown reasons. D and trimming were read from the DNA, whereas the V and J calls and clone size are those reported in that table. This sample holds some 200,000 clones; over 70% were observed only once. Over 3.5% of the sample is in the top ten clones.

What was sequenced was PBMCs. The V and J segments used are TRBV7-6 and TRBJ1-1; 6 matching bases give a weak D call of TRBD1. The clonotype comes from a man in his fifties or sixties in good health and CMV-seronegative. Here the CDR3 is given as CASSYTGTEAFF. Here is the DNA: TGTGCCAGCAGCTATACCGGGACAGAAGCTTTCTTT.